What follows is one T cell receptor (beta chain) and its context. The V gene lost 5 bases and the J gene lost 5 bases, with 6 bases spanning the gap. The CDR3 consists of 12 residues. Germline loops: CDR1 LNHDA, CDR2 SQIVND (reference sequence). This sample was taken from a study of blood T cell repertoires in COVID-19. Background on the study: Spain, Italy and the United States supplied samples that represented acute and convalescent COVID-19. From T cells, B-cell-depleted T cells, or PBMCs came the material, which was cDNA or gDNA.

Profiling relied on immunoSEQ multiplex PCR, and the TCRdb table lists in-frame clones only, not all of them. This repertoire shows roughly 130,000 clones, less than 85% found once; its top ten account for 10% to 15%. Material for sequencing was peripheral blood. This clonotype originated in a woman aged 55-75 years with acute or convalescent COVID-19. V gene TRBV19 combines with J gene TRBJ1-4; D is unresolved. DNA for the CDR3: TGTGCCAGTAGTGTCTACAATGAAAAACTGTTTTTT. This gives the protein CASSVYNEKLFF.